Shown below are 8 T cell receptor beta chains from a single sample sequenced in a study of blood T cell repertoires in COVID-19. This table comes from immunoSEQ multiplex PCR, and its TCRdb copy is limited to in-frame clones, with some not included. The sample comprises 90,000 to 140,000 clones, about 75% of which are singletons, and around 19% rests with the top ten. Sequencing input: peripheral blood. These TCRs come from a woman between 70 and 85 years old with acute or convalescent COVID-19.

The rearrangement uses TRBV11-2 and TRBJ2-7, with D unresolved. The germline V gene has CDR1 SGHAT and CDR2 FQNNGV. The CDR3 is 11 residues long. V gave up 0 bases and J gave up 7 bases, with 4 bases separating them. CDR3 bases: TGTGCCAGCAGCTTAGAGACAGAGCAGTACTTC. Amino acids: CASSLETEQYF.

V gene TRBV27 combines with J gene TRBJ2-5; 8 positions agree with TRBD2. V was clipped by 5 bases and J by 4 bases; unmatched bases: 9. The CDR3 consists of 15 residues. From germline, CDR1 is MNHEY and CDR2 SMNVEV (reference sequence). CDR3 nucleotides: TGTGCCAGCAGTCGGAAGGGAAGCGGGGGAGAGACCCAGTACTTC. It encodes CASSRKGSGGETQYF.

This clone has just one count. The J gene is TRBJ2-7, the V gene TRBV10-3; 9 bases match TRBD1. CDR3 size: 14 residues. Germline lookup yields CDR1 ENHRY and CDR2 SYGVKD. With V trimmed by 4 bases and J by 6 bases, 7 bases remained unmatched. DNA of the CDR3: TGTGCCATCAGTGGGAGGGACAGGGTGGGCGAGCAGTACTTC. This codes for CAISGRDRVGEQYF.

The V call is TRBV19, the J call TRBJ2-5; 8 bases fit TRBD1. Losses at the gene ends were 4 bases for V and 5 bases for J; bases not matched to a gene: 9. Germline V gene lookup returns CDR1 LNHDA and CDR2 SQIVND (reference sequence). The CDR3 has 15 residues. The CDR3 reads CASSTIQGAPETQYF. For the CDR3, the DNA is TGTGCCAGTAGTACAATCCAGGGGGCGCCGGAGACCCAGTACTTC.

The V call is TRBV25-1, the J call TRBJ1-3, with D possibly TRBD1 on 5 matching bases. Trimming removed 1 base from V and 9 bases from J, with 10 bases in between. This CDR3 is 13 amino acids long. The germline CDR1 and CDR2 sequences are MGHDK and SYGVNS. Written as DNA, the CDR3 is TGTGCCAGCAGTGAATGGGGGGGTGGCACCATATATTTT. Translated, it gives CASSEWGGGTIYF.

The V gene is TRBV6-5, the J gene TRBJ1-1; no definite D call. CDR1 MNHEY and CDR2 SVGAGI come from the germline V gene. The CDR3 covers 13 residues. The V and J ends lost 5 bases and 1 base respectively, with 8 bases between them. For the CDR3, the DNA is TGTGCCAGCAGTCCTCGGGGGAACACTGAAGCTTTCTTT. This sequence encodes CASSPRGNTEAFF.

The V and J genes are TRBV5-4 and TRBJ2-1, with 10 positions matching TRBD2. The ends lost 4 bases at V and 7 bases at J; junction bases unmatched: 11. Germline V gene lookup returns CDR1 SGHNT and CDR2 YYREEE (reference sequence). The CDR3 totals 16 residues. Here the CDR3 reads CASSRGLAGEGNEQFF. CDR3 nucleotide sequence: TGTGCCAGCAGCAGGGGCCTAGCGGGGGAAGGGAATGAGCAGTTCTTC.

This chain uses TRBV10-3 with TRBJ1-2; possible D gene TRBD1, 6 bases. V dropped 3 bases and J dropped 1 base, with 12 bases sitting between them. CDR3 length: 15 residues. Germline values: CDR1 ENHRY, CDR2 SYGVKD. CDR3 loop: CAISDRVQGNYGYTF. For the CDR3, the DNA is TGTGCCATCAGTGATAGAGTACAGGGTAACTATGGCTACACCTTC.